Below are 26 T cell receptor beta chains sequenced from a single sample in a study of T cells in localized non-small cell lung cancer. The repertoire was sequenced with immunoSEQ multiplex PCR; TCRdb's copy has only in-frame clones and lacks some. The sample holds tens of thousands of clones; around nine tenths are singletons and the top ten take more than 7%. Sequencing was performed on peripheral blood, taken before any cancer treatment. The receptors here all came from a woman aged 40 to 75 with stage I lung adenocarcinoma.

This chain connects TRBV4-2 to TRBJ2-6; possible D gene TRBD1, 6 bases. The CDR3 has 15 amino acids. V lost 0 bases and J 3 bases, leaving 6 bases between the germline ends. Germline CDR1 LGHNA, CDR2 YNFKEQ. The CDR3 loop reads CASSQDRGGANVLTF. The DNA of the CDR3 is TGTGCCAGCAGCCAAGACAGGGGTGGGGCCAACGTCCTGACTTTC.

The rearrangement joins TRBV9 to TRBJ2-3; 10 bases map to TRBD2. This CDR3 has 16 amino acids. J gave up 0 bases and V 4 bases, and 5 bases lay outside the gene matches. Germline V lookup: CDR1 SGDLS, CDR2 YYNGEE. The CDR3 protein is CASSSQAGGSTDTQYF. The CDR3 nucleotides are TGTGCCAGCAGCTCCCAAGCGGGGGGGAGCACAGATACGCAGTATTTT.

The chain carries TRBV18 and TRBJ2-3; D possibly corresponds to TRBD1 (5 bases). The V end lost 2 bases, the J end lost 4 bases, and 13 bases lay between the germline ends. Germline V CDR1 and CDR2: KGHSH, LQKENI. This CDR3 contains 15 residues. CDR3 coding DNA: TGTGCCAGCTCACCATCGGATAGGGGTTCAGATACGCAGTATTTT. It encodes CASSPSDRGSDTQYF.

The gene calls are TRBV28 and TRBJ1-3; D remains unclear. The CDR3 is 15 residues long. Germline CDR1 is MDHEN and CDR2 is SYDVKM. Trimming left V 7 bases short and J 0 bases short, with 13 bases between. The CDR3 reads CASTFRPFSGNTIYF. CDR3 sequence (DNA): TGTGCCAGCACCTTCAGACCGTTCTCTGGAAACACCATATATTTT. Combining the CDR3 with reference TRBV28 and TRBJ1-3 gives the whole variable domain DVKVTQSSRYLVKRTGEKVFLECVQDMDHENMFWYRQDPGLGLRLIYFSYDVKMKEKGDIPEGYSVSREKKERFSLILESASTNQTSMYLCASTFRPFSGNTIYFGEGSWLTVV.

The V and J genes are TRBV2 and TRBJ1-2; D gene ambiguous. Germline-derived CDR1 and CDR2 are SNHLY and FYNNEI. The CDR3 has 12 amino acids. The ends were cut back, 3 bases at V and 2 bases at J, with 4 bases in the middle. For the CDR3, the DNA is TGTGCCAGCAGTGAGGCCAACTATGGCTACACCTTC. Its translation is CASSEANYGYTF.

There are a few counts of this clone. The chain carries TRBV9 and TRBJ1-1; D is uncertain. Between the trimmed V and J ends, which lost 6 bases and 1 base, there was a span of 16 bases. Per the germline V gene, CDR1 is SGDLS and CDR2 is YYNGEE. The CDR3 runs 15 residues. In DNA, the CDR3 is TGTGCCAGCACCCGGGTAGGGTACGAGAACACTGAAGCTTTCTTT. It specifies CASTRVGYENTEAFF.

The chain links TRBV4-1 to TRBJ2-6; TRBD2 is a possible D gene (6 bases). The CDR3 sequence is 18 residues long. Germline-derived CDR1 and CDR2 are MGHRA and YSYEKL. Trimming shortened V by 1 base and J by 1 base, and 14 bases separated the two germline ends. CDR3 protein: CASSQVAGMTSGANVLTF. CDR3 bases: TGCGCCAGCAGCCAAGTGGCGGGGATGACGTCTGGGGCCAACGTCCTGACTTTC.

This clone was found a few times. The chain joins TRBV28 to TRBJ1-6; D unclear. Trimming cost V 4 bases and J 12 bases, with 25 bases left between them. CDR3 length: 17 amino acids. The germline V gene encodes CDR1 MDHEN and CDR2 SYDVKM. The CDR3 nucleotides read TGTGCCAGCAGTTACCTCAAACCAGGTTCATTCATAGGACCCCTCCACTTT. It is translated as CASSYLKPGSFIGPLHF.

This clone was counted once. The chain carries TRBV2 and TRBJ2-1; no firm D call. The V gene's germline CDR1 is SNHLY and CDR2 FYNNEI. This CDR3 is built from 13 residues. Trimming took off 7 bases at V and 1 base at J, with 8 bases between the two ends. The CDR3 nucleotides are TGTGCCAGCATGTCAGGATCCTACAATGAGCAGTTCTTC. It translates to CASMSGSYNEQFF.

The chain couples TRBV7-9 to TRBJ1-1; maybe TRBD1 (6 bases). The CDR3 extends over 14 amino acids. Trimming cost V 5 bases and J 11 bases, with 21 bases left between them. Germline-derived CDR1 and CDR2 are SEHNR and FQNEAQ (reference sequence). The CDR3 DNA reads TGTGCCAGCAGCGAGGAGCACAGGGTTGGGTCGGCTTTCTTT. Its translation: CASSEEHRVGSAFF.

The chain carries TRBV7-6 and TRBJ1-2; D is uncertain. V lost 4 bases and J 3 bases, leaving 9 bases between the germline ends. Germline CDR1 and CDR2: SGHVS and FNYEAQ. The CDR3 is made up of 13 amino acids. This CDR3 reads CASSSWTDYGYTF. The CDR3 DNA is TGTGCCAGCAGCTCCTGGACGGACTATGGCTACACCTTC.

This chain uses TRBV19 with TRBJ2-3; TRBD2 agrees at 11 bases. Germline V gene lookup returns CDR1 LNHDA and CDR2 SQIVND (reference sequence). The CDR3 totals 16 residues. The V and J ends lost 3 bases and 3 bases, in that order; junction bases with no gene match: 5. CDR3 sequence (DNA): TGTGCCAGTAGTATGGTGTCTAGCGGGGGGACAGATACGCAGTATTTT. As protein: CASSMVSSGGTDTQYF.

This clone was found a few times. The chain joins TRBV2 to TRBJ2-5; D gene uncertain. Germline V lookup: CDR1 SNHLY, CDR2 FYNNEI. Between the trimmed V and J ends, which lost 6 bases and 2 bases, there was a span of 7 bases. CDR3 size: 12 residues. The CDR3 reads CASRKFQETQYF. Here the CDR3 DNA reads TGTGCCAGCAGGAAATTTCAAGAGACCCAGTACTTC.

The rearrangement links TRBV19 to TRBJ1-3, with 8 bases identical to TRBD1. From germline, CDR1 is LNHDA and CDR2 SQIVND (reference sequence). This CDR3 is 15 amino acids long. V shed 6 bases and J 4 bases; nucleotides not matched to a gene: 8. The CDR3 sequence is CASSLDRGRGNTIYF. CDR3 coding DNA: TGTGCCAGTAGCCTCGACAGGGGACGGGGAAACACCATATATTTT.

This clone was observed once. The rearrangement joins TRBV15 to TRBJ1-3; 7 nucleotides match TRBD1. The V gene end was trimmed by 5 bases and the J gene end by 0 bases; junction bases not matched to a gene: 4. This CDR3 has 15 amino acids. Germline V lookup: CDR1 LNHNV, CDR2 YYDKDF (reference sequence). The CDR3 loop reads CATSSDRASGNTIYF. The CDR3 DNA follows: TGTGCCACCAGCTCCGACAGGGCCTCTGGAAACACCATATATTTT.

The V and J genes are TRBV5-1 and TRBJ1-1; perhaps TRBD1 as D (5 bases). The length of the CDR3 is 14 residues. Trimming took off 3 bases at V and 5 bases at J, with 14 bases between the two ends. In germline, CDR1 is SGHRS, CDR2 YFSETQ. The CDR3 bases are TGCGCCAGCAGCTCCCACTCGGGGGGGACTGAAGCTTTCTTT. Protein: CASSSHSGGTEAFF.

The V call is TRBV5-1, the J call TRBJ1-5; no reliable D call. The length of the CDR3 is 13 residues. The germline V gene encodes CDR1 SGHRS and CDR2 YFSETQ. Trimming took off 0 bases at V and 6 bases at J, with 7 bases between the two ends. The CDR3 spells CASSLDQSQPQHF. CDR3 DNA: TGCGCCAGCAGCTTGGATCAGAGTCAGCCCCAGCATTTT.

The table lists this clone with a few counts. CDR3 bases: TGTGCAAGTCGCTTAGCAGGGGAAGGGACGGGAAATGAAAAACTGTTTTTT. It specifies CASRLAGEGTGNEKLFF. The chain links TRBV12-2 to TRBJ1-4. TRBV12-2 is designated a pseudogene. There are 17 residues in the CDR3.

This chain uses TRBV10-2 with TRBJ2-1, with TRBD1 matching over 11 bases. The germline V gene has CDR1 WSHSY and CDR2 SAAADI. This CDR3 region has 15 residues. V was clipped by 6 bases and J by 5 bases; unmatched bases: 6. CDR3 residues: CASRPGTGGNNEQFF. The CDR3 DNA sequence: TGCGCCAGCAGGCCAGGGACAGGGGGAAACAATGAGCAGTTCTTC.

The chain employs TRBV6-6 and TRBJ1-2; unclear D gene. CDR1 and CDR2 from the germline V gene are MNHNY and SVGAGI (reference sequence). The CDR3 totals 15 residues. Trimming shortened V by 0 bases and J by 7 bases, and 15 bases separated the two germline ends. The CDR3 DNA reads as TGTGCCAGCAGTTACTCTCGACAAAGGTCTACTGGCTACACCTTC. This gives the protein CASSYSRQRSTGYTF.

The chain's CDR3 is CASSSGASGGLTDTQYF. The CDR3 DNA reads as TGCGCCAGCAGCTCCGGGGCCTCAGGGGGGTTAACAGATACGCAGTATTTT. The chain uses TRBV5-1 and TRBJ2-3; perhaps TRBD1 as D (7 bases). This CDR3 is 17 amino acids long. Trimming stripped 3 bases from V and 3 bases from J, with 20 bases between. Germline assignment: CDR1 SGHRS and CDR2 YFSETQ. The full variable domain, in which reference TRBV5-1 and TRBJ2-3 provide the parts outside the CDR3, is KAGVTQTPRYLIKTRGQQVTLSCSPISGHRSVSWYQQTPGQGLQFLFEYFSETQRNKGNFPGRFSGRQFSNSRSEMNVSTLELGDSALYLCASSSGASGGLTDTQYFGPGTRLTVL.

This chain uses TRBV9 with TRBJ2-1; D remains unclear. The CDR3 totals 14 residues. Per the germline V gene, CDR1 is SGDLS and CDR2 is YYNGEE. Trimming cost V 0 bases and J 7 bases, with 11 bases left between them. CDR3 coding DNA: TGTGCCAGCAGCGTAGCACCCGATCGGAATGAGCAGTTCTTC. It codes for CASSVAPDRNEQFF.

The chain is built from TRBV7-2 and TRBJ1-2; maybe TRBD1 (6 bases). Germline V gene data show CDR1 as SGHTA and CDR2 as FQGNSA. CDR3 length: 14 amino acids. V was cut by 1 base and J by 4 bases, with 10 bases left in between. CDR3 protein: CASSLGGRPYGYTF. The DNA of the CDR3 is TGTGCCAGCAGCTTAGGGGGGCGCCCCTATGGCTACACCTTC.

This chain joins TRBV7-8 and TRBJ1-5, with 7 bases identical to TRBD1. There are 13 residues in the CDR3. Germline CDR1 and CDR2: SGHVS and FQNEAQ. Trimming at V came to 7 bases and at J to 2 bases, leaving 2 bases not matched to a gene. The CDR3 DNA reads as TGTGCCAGCAACGACAGGGGCAATCAGCCCCAGCATTTT. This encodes CASNDRGNQPQHF.

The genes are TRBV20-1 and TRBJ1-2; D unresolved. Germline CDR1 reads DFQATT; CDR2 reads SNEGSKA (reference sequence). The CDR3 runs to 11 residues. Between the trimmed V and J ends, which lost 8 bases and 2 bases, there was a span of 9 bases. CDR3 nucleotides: TGCAGTTACCTAGGGAACTATGGCTACACCTTC. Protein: CSYLGNYGYTF.

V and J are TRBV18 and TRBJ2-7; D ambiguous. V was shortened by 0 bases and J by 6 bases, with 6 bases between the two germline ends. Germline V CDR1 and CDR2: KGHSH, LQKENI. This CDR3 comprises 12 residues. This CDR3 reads CASSPPIGEQYF. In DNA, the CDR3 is TGTGCCAGCTCACCACCGATCGGCGAGCAGTACTTC.